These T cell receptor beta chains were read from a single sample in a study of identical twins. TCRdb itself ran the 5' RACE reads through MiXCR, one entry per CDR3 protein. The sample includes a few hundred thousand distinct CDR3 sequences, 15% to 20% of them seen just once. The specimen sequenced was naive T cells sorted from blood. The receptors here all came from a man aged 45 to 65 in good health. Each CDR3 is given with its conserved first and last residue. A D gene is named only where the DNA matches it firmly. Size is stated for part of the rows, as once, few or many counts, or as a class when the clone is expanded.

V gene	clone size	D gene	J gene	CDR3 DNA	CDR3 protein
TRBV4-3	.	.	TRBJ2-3	TGCGCCAGCAGCCTCGGTTCCCGGGATACGCAGTATTTT	CASSLGSRDTQYF
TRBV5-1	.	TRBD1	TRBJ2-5	TGCGCCAGCTATAAGACAGGGAACCAAGAGACCCAGTACTTC	CASYKTGNQETQYF
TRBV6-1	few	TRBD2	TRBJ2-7	TGTGCCAGCAGCCTAGCCAGCGGGAGAGTATCCTACGAGCAGTACTTC	CASSLASGRVSYEQYF
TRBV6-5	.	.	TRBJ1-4	TGTGCCAGCAGTTACTCCGTCGGAGCCTCCGGGAATGAAAAACTGTTTTTT	CASSYSVGASGNEKLFF
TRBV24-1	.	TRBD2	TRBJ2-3	TGTGCCACCAGTGTCCCGGGACTAGCATCAGATACGCAGTATTTT	CATSVPGLASDTQYF
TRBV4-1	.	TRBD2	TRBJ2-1	TGCGCCAGCAGCCAAGACGTTGCGGGGGGGAGTACTGAGCAGTTCTTC	CASSQDVAGGSTEQFF
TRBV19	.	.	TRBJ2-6	TGTGCCAGTAGTATCTTGGCGAGCTCTGGGGCCAACGTCCTGACTTTC	CASSILASSGANVLTF
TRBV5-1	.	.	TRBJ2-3	TGCGCCAGCAGCTTGAGCCCCTTAGGGGCCGGAGATACGCAGTATTTT	CASSLSPLGAGDTQYF
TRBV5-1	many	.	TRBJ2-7	TGCGCCAGCAGCTGGACAGAAACCTCCTCCTACGAGCAGTACTTC	CASSWTETSSYEQYF
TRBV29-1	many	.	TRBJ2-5	TGCAGCGTTGACCTCGGGACCACAGAGACCCAGTACTTC	CSVDLGTTETQYF
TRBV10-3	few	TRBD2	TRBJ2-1	TGTGCCAGTCAGACTAGCGCAAGCTCCTACAATGAGCAGTTCTTC	CASQTSASSYNEQFF
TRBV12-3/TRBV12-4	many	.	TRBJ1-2	TGTGCCAGCAGCTACAGCGCTAACTATGGCTACACCTTC	CASSYSANYGYTF
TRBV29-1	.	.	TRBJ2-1	TGCAGCGTTCGGGCAGGGGGGGGGAATGAGCAGTTCTTC	CSVRAGGGNEQFF
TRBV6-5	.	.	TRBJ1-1	TGTGCCAGCAGTTTAAGGGGGAGGGGGAGGAACACTGAAGCTTTCTTT	CASSLRGRGRNTEAFF
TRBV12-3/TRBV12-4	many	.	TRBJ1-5	TGTGCCAGCAGTTTGGGGGGAGCCCAGCATTTT	CASSLGGAQHF
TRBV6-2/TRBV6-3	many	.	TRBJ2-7	TGTGCCAGCAGTTACACAGGACGAGGCTACGAGCAGTACTTC	CASSYTGRGYEQYF
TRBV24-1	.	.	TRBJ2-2	TGTGCCACCAGTGATTCGACAGGCAGCGGGGAGCTGTTTTTT	CATSDSTGSGELFF
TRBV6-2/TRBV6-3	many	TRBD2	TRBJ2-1	TGTGCCAGCGGCCCCACCGGGGGGGCGCTTTTGAATGAGCAGTTCTTC	CASGPTGGALLNEQFF
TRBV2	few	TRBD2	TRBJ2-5	TGTGCCAGCAGTGAAACGGCTAGCGGGAGATTAGAGACCCAGTACTTC	CASSETASGRLETQYF
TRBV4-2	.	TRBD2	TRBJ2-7	TGTGCCAGCAGCCAAGATGCATGGACTAGCGGGAGAGACGAGCAGTACTTC	CASSQDAWTSGRDEQYF
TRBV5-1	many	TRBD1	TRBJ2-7	TGCGCCAGCAGCTTGGTATCTGGACAGGGCCACGAGCAGTACTTC	CASSLVSGQGHEQYF
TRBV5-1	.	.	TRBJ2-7	TGCGCCAGCAGCTTGGAGCCAGGCTACGAGCAGTACTTC	CASSLEPGYEQYF
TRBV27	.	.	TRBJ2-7	TGTGCCAGCAGTATAACAGGGTCCGCGGGTTACTACGAGCAGTACTTC	CASSITGSAGYYEQYF
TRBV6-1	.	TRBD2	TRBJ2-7	TGTGCCAGCAGCCAAGCGGGGGCCGTGACGGAGCAGTACTTC	CASSQAGAVTEQYF
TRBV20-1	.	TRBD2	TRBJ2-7	TGCAGTGCTAGAGATGGGACTAGCGGGAGTCGGTACTTC	CSARDGTSGSRYF
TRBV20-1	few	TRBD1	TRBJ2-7	TGCAGTGCTAGAGAGTTGACAGGGCTCTCCTACGAGCAGTACTTC	CSARELTGLSYEQYF
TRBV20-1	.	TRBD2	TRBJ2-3	TGCAGTGCTAGAGAGGCTAGCGGGAGGACAGATACGCAGTATTTT	CSAREASGRTDTQYF
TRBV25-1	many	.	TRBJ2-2	TGTGCCAGCAGTGAATATAATACCGGGGAGCTGTTTTTT	CASSEYNTGELFF
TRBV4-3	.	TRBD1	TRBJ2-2	TGCGCCAGCAGCGCGGGGGACAGGGCGATGACCGGGGAGCTGTTTTTT	CASSAGDRAMTGELFF
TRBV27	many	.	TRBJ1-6	TGTGCCAGCAGTTTCGCGTGGGAGGGGTCCTATAATTCACCCCTCCACTTT	CASSFAWEGSYNSPLHF
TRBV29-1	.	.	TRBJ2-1	TGCAGCGTTAATATAATCGGGGGTTACAATGAGCAGTTCTTC	CSVNIIGGYNEQFF
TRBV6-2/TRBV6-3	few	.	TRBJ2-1	TGTGCCAGCAGTTACTCCATGCGGGGTGAGCAGTTCTTC	CASSYSMRGEQFF
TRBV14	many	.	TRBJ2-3	TGTGCCAGCAGCCAAGGAAGGGCCGCCTTTGGGGATACGCAGTATTTT	CASSQGRAAFGDTQYF
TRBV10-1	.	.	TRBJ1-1	TGCGCCAGCAGTGCTGGACGGTACATGAACACTGAAGCTTTCTTT	CASSAGRYMNTEAFF
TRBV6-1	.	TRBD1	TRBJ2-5	TGTGCCAGCAGACGACAGGGATCGGAGACCCAGTACTTC	CASRRQGSETQYF
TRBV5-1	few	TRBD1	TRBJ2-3	TGCGCCAGCAGCGAGACAGGGGATCGAACAGATACGCAGTATTTT	CASSETGDRTDTQYF
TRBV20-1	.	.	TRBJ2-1	TGCAGTGCTAGTATACAGGCGGATGAGCAGTTCTTC	CSASIQADEQFF
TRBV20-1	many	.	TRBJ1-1	TGCAGTGCTAGAGATCGGGCTACGCTCTTT	CSARDRATLF
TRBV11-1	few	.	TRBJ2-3	TGTGCCAGCAGCCCGTCTAGCGTAGCTAGCACAGATACGCAGTATTTT	CASSPSSVASTDTQYF
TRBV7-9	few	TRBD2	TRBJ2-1	TGTGCCAGCAGCTTCTACGGGAGGGCCGGGCGTGATGAGCAGTTCTTC	CASSFYGRAGRDEQFF
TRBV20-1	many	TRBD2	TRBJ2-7	TGCAGTGCTGAACCCGGGACTAGCGCCAGCTCCTACGAGCAGTACTTC	CSAEPGTSASSYEQYF
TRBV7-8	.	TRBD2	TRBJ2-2	TGTGCCAGCAGCCTCTCTAGCGGGGGGGCGGGCACCGGGGAGCTGTTTTTT	CASSLSSGGAGTGELFF
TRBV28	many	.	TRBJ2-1	TGTGCCAGCAGTTGGTTAGTTGAGCAGTTCTTC	CASSWLVEQFF
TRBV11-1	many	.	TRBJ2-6	TGTGCCAGCAGCTTTACCCGCACCCGTTATTCTGGGGCCAACGTCCTGACTTTC	CASSFTRTRYSGANVLTF
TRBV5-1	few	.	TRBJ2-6	TGCGCCAGCAGCCTACAGCGCTCTGGGGCCAACGTCCTGACTTTC	CASSLQRSGANVLTF
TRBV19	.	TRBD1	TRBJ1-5	TGTGCCAGCAAGGGATGGACAGGGCCTAATCAGCCCCAGCATTTT	CASKGWTGPNQPQHF
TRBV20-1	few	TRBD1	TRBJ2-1	TGCAGTGCTACCGGAACAGGGGAATTTTCAAGACCCAATGAGCAGTTCTTC	CSATGTGEFSRPNEQFF
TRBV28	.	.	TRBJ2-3	TGTGCCAGTATCATGGCAGGGGCAACCCTATTTAGCACAGATACGCAGTATTTT	CASIMAGATLFSTDTQYF
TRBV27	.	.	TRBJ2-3	TGTGCCAGCAGTTTCGACGCAGGGGATACGCAGTATTTT	CASSFDAGDTQYF
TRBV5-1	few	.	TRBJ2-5	TGCGCCAGCTCGGCCACTGAAGGGGGCCAGTACTTC	CASSATEGGQYF
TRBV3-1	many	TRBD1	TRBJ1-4	TGTGCCAGCAGCCATGGATTCGGGACAGGGAATGAAAAACTGTTTTTT	CASSHGFGTGNEKLFF
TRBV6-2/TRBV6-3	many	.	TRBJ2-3	TGTGCCAGCAGTTACGATCAGACTAGCACAGATACGCAGTATTTT	CASSYDQTSTDTQYF
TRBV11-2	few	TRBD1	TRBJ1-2	TGTGCCAGCAGCTTAGAGCACAGGGGGCATGGCTACACCTTC	CASSLEHRGHGYTF
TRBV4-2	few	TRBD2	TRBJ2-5	TGTGCCAGCAGCGGAGGGACTAGCCTACGACAAGAGACCCAGTACTTC	CASSGGTSLRQETQYF